This T cell receptor beta chain was identified during a study of control samples from healthy donors and cancer patients. The CDR3 extends over 15 amino acids. Germline CDR1 and CDR2: LGHNA and YSLEER. V lost 2 bases and J lost 8; bases outside the gene matches: 8. Here immunoSEQ multiplex PCR was the method, and the copy in TCRdb shows in-frame clones only, minus some. The repertoire includes about 110,000 clones, roughly 90% of them detected once, and roughly 3.7% sits in the top ten. This receptor was taken from an older woman with lung cancer. The sample taken for sequencing was PBMCs. This chain links TRBV4-3 with TRBJ1-2; 10 bases match TRBD1. This CDR3 is CASSQSRQGARGYTF. The CDR3 DNA reads as TGCGCCAGCAGCCAATCAAGACAGGGGGCGCGAGGCTACACCTTC.